This T cell receptor (beta chain) is from a study of T cells expressing NK-cell markers. No DNA is given; TCRdb re-called the 5' RACE reads and lists each CDR3 protein once. The sample's table shows approximately 150,000 distinct CDR3 sequences. The CDR3 totals 19 residues. Germline assignment: CDR1 SGDLS and CDR2 YYNGEE. Sequencing input: blood T cells: a sorted CD56 or NKG2C T cell subset, CD4+ or CD8+ T cells, or bulk PBMC T cells (not recorded which). This sequence joins TRBV9 and TRBJ2-2; TCRdb calls TRBD1, which cannot be checked without DNA. The clonotype originates from a man aged 18 to 29 in good health. The CDR3 reads CASSGGTGTNPRNTGELFF.